The clone carrying this T cell receptor beta chain came up many times. Its antigen is not identified. In germline, CDR1 is SQVTM, CDR2 ANQGSEA. This CDR3 spans 15 amino acids. With 6 bases clipped from V and 2 bases from J, the junction kept 5 bases outside the gene matches. The data were taken from a study of T-cell memory formation after mild COVID-19. Findings of the study overall: Pre-infection memory harbored some responding clones, suggesting cross-reactive memory joined. Proof of SARS-CoV-2 specificity was absent for the second-wave clones that crested on day 37. Of the contracting clones, CD4+ ones lay mainly in CM and EM, and CD8+ ones in EMRA.

A single record per CDR3 protein comes from TCRdb applying MiXCR to the 5' RACE reads. This sample has about 300,000 distinct CDR3 sequences, with approximately 19% found just once. Material: PBMCs or a T cell subset sorted from them (not recorded which). The source of this sequence is a man between 18 and 35 years old who had mild COVID-19 (a few samples of this study predate the infection). Cell type and time point are not known. The chain couples TRBV29-1 to TRBJ2-4; 12 bases are a match to TRBD2. The CDR3 DNA follows: TGCAGCGTGCAAGGACTAGCGGGGTCCAAAAACATTCAGTACTTC. It codes for CSVQGLAGSKNIQYF.